Listed below are T cell receptor beta chains from one sample, sequenced in a study of early T cells in non-severe SARS-CoV-2 infection. TCRdb fed the 5' RACE reads into MiXCR, producing one record per CDR3 protein. The sample contains 49,000 or so distinct CDR3 sequences, under 7.5% of which appear only once. Sequencing was performed on whole blood, taken at baseline. The receptor set was obtained from an adult who was a healthcare worker with PCR-confirmed SARS-CoV-2 infection or an uninfected control (not recorded which). Each CDR3 is given with its conserved first and last residue.

v_call,cdr3_aa
TRBV7-9,CASSLEGFMEQFF
TRBV7-9,CASSRGGRYEQYF
TRBV3-1,CASSWTSGDNEQFF
TRBV19,CASSTSDLGDTQYF
TRBV20-1,CSANILGLYGYTF
TRBV6-2/TRBV6-3,CASRLAGGKETQYF
TRBV10-2,CASSELAYGYTF
TRBV18,CASSPTGLDMETQYF
TRBV7-6,CASSSRDRVHEQYF
TRBV20-1,CSAPGVAGGPSDTQYF
TRBV7-2,CASRTSDFSSYEQYF
TRBV7-9,CASSLQGYEQYF
TRBV7-3,CASSPYRQELNTGELFF
TRBV6-2/TRBV6-3,CASRLTGKYPNTEAFF
TRBV23-1,CASSQRRRTYNEQFF
TRBV18,CASSPVSLGTGLDYGYTF
TRBV11-2,CASSWGLQETQYF
TRBV11-2,CASSHGGLGNTIYF
TRBV4-1,CASSQARGGADNSPLHF
TRBV6-2/TRBV6-3,CATLLRGNLHNSNQPQHF
TRBV7-8,CASSLKPGPSYNEQFF
TRBV4-2,CASSFQGGYEQYF
TRBV2,CARDSLAGGHETQYF
TRBV24-1,CATSDTGTPNQPQHF
TRBV20-1,CSARGGANGYTF
TRBV6-1,CASSGVGLAEQFF
TRBV7-2,CASSLFEAQETQYF
TRBV14,CASSQVRRGRGDTQYF
TRBV4-3,CASSQDLGNEQFF
TRBV5-1,CASSSFGGRDGELFF
TRBV4-1,CASSQRNRAGELFF
TRBV6-2/TRBV6-3,CASSLAVGEAFF
TRBV28,CASSPPTGINYGYTF
TRBV4-3,CASSRTHSSAIYNEQFF
TRBV7-9,CASSRGGTSYGYTF
TRBV18,CASSPNTGPPYEQYF
TRBV10-3,CATTDGGGLYGYTF
TRBV11-3,CASSLGTGNYADTQYF
TRBV11-2,CASSPELRGARGNYEQYF
TRBV7-2,CASGGRDGETQYF
TRBV5-1,CASSLVAANNSPLHF
TRBV20-1,CSARGTGQRETQYF
TRBV10-3,CAINPSGNTIYF
TRBV12-3/TRBV12-4,CASSPRSSGGAPKNIQYF
TRBV20-1,CSSSPGAISNQPQHF
TRBV7-2,CASSLGGLREKLFF
TRBV7-2,CASSLVGMGGELFF
TRBV6-5,CASSYWYSGANVLTF
TRBV7-2,CASSNRDTWSGQYF
TRBV3-1,CASRSGTEAFF
TRBV11-2,CASSFGNRGRSTDTQYF
TRBV2,CASSERLAGSFTDTQYF
TRBV7-2,CASIPAGLQVNEQFF
TRBV6-2/TRBV6-3,CASSTDRGAAYNSPLHF
TRBV7-9,CASSLGQGAYGYTF
TRBV20-1,CSASRDRAYNEQFF
TRBV5-1,CASSPGTGHEQYF